The 25 T cell receptor beta chains given below trace back to one sample, sequenced in a study of shared clonotypes between healthy human individuals. Here immunoSEQ multiplex PCR was the method, and the copy in TCRdb shows in-frame clones only, minus some. This sample has about 1.5 million clones, with 96% found just once. The sequenced sample was naive CD4+ T cells sorted from blood. Subset of the sample: CD45RA+ positively selected. These TCRs come from a man younger than 40 in good health.

The rearrangement uses TRBV2 and TRBJ2-7, with TRBD1 matching 9 bases. Germline-derived CDR1 and CDR2 are SNHLY and FYNNEI. The CDR3 runs 14 residues. Unmatched junction bases numbered 5, after V lost 6 bases and J lost 2 bases. The CDR3 protein is CASRKRQGAYEQYF. The CDR3 DNA reads TGTGCCAGCAGGAAAAGACAGGGGGCCTACGAGCAGTACTTC.

The count of this clone is one. V gene TRBV6-5 combines with J gene TRBJ2-3; possibly TRBD1 for D (5 bases). CDR1 and CDR2 (germline): MNHEY, SVGAGI. Trimming shortened V by 4 bases and J by 0 bases, and 8 bases separated the two germline ends. This CDR3 comprises 14 residues. As DNA, the CDR3 is TGTGCCAGCAGTTGGGCAGGGAGCACAGATACGCAGTATTTT. This codes for CASSWAGSTDTQYF.

The genes are TRBV5-1 and TRBJ2-2, with TRBD1 matching over 11 bases. The germline V gene encodes CDR1 SGHRS and CDR2 YFSETQ. J lost 6 bases, V lost 2 bases, and 6 bases had no gene match. The CDR3 is 16 residues long. Written as DNA, the CDR3 is TGCGCCAGCAGCTTCGGACAGGGGGCCTACCCCGGGGAGCTGTTTTTT. Amino acid sequence: CASSFGQGAYPGELFF.

The chain joins TRBV20-1 to TRBJ1-2; D may be TRBD1 (5 bases). The CDR3 totals 11 residues. The V end lost 4 bases, the J end lost 8 bases, and 11 bases lay between the germline ends. The germline V gene has CDR1 DFQATT and CDR2 SNEGSKA (reference sequence). CDR3 sequence (DNA): TGCAGTGCTAACGAGGGGCCCGGCTACACCTTC. It specifies CSANEGPGYTF.

The genes are TRBV5-1 and TRBJ2-1, with D tentatively TRBD1 (5 bases). V lost 0 bases and J 0 bases, leaving 10 bases between the germline ends. The CDR3 spans 16 residues. Germline V gene data show CDR1 as SGHRS and CDR2 as YFSETQ. CDR3 protein: CASSLDGQGSYNEQFF. DNA of the CDR3: TGCGCCAGCAGCTTGGACGGCCAGGGCTCCTACAATGAGCAGTTCTTC.

This chain joins TRBV18 and TRBJ2-3; possibly TRBD1 for D (6 bases). V dropped 1 base and J dropped 5 bases, with 10 bases sitting between them. Germline CDR1 KGHSH, CDR2 LQKENI. The CDR3 length is 14 residues. CDR3 residues: CASSPLGGQDTQYF. The CDR3 DNA sequence: TGTGCCAGCTCACCACTTGGGGGCCAAGATACGCAGTATTTT.

The chain recombines TRBV7-6 with TRBJ2-1, with TRBD2 matching over 14 bases. The CDR3 is 16 amino acids. Trimming at V came to 5 bases and at J to 6 bases, leaving 6 bases not matched to a gene. Per germline, CDR1 SGHVS and CDR2 FNYEAQ. The DNA of the CDR3 is TGTGCCAGCAGCCGGGGACTAGCGGGAGTTTCCAATGAGCAGTTCTTC. It translates to CASSRGLAGVSNEQFF. The full variable domain, its missing parts supplied by reference TRBV7-6 and TRBJ2-1, is GAGVSQSPRYKVTKRGQDVALRCDPISGHVSLYWYRQALGQGPEFLTYFNYEAQQDKSGLPNDRFSAERPEGSISTLTIQRTEQRDSAMYRCASSRGLAGVSNEQFFGPGTRLTVL.

The rearrangement joins TRBV28 to TRBJ1-5, with D perhaps TRBD1 (6 bases). Per the germline V gene, CDR1 is MDHEN and CDR2 is SYDVKM. The CDR3 covers 16 residues. The ends were cut back, 3 bases at V and 4 bases at J, with 16 bases in the middle. The CDR3 coding sequence is TGTGCCAGCAGTTTGAAGGGGGGATGGGTGAATCAGCCCCAGCATTTT. This encodes CASSLKGGWVNQPQHF.

The CDR3 region is CAIPAYRQASGYTF. CDR3 nucleotide sequence: TGTGCCATCCCAGCTTACCGACAGGCCTCGGGCTACACCTTC. The chain has TRBV7-9 and TRBJ1-2; a weak D match, TRBD1 (6 bases). The V and J ends lost 10 bases and 8 bases respectively, with 23 bases between them. Germline V lookup: CDR1 SEHNR, CDR2 FQNEAQ (reference sequence). The CDR3 totals 14 residues.

V is TRBV19 and J is TRBJ1-1; no definite D call. V lost 5 bases, J lost 0 bases, and 19 bases lay in between. This CDR3 comprises 17 residues. Germline CDR1 reads LNHDA; CDR2 reads SQIVND (reference sequence). The CDR3, as DNA: TGTGCCAGTAGTTTTTTTCGGAACAGCCGATTGAACACTGAAGCTTTCTTT. This encodes CASSFFRNSRLNTEAFF.

V is TRBV9 and J is TRBJ2-2; D possibly matches TRBD1 or TRBD2 (5 bases each). Trimming stripped 2 bases from V and 4 bases from J, with 9 bases between. CDR3 length: 14 amino acids. Germline V gene lookup returns CDR1 SGDLS and CDR2 YYNGEE. CDR3 in amino acids: CASSVTGGTGELFF. CDR3 nucleotides: TGTGCCAGCAGCGTCACAGGAGGCACCGGGGAGCTGTTTTTT.

This chain uses TRBV9 with TRBJ2-3; maybe TRBD2 (6 bases). V gave up 5 bases and J gave up 1 base, with 17 bases separating them. This CDR3 contains 16 residues. Per the germline V gene, CDR1 is SGDLS and CDR2 is YYNGEE. CDR3 loop: CASSVLVGEGTDTQYF. The CDR3, as DNA: TGTGCCAGCAGTGTCCTCGTGGGGGAGGGCACAGATACGCAGTATTTT.

The rearrangement links TRBV5-6 to TRBJ2-2; D is ambiguous. Deletions cut 3 bases from V and 5 bases from J, with 14 bases between. There are 15 residues in the CDR3. Germline V gene data show CDR1 as SGHDT and CDR2 as YYEEEE. The DNA of the CDR3 is TGTGCCAGCAGCTCGAGAGAACCGAGGACCGGGGAGCTGTTTTTT. Translation gives CASSSREPRTGELFF.

V gene TRBV5-1 combines with J gene TRBJ2-1; D not resolved. The CDR3 length is 13 residues. Germline assignment: CDR1 SGHRS and CDR2 YFSETQ. V was shortened by 2 bases and J by 8 bases, with 11 bases between the two germline ends. Here the CDR3 reads CASSFWGWDEQFF. In DNA, the CDR3 is TGCGCCAGCAGCTTCTGGGGATGGGATGAGCAGTTCTTC. The whole variable domain, filled in from reference TRBV5-1 and TRBJ2-1, reads KAGVTQTPRYLIKTRGQQVTLSCSPISGHRSVSWYQQTPGQGLQFLFEYFSETQRNKGNFPGRFSGRQFSNSRSEMNVSTLELGDSALYLCASSFWGWDEQFFGPGTRLTVL.

This clone was detected only once. This sequence joins TRBV7-9 and TRBJ2-7, with a tentative D call TRBD2 (5 bases). The CDR3 is made up of 15 amino acids. V was cut by 5 bases and J by 3 bases, with 17 bases left in between. From germline, CDR1 is SEHNR and CDR2 FQNEAQ (reference sequence). DNA of the CDR3: TGTGCCAGCAGCCCCCGGGGAGCGTCTAACTACGAGCAGTACTTC. Protein sequence: CASSPRGASNYEQYF.

This chain connects TRBV10-3 to TRBJ2-5; D possibly corresponds to TRBD2 (7 bases). The CDR3 contains 14 residues. Trimming took 0 bases from V and 5 from J, leaving 10 bases between them. Looked up from germline, CDR1 is ENHRY and CDR2 is SYGVKD. CDR3 region: CAISESQGGETQYF. The CDR3 DNA is TGTGCCATCAGTGAGTCACAGGGAGGGGAGACCCAGTACTTC.

The rearrangement links TRBV30 to TRBJ2-1; D unclear. The CDR3 totals 20 residues. V lost 0 bases and J 9 bases, leaving 33 bases between the germline ends. The V gene's germline CDR1 is GTSNPN and CDR2 SVGIG (reference sequence). The CDR3 sequence is CAWSVRVGIGVLGRSSEQFF. CDR3 sequence (DNA): TGTGCCTGGAGTGTTCGTGTTGGTATTGGCGTGCTAGGGCGTTCCAGTGAGCAGTTCTTC.

In this sample, this clone turned up once. The chain employs TRBV7-8 and TRBJ2-5; 8 bases match TRBD2. Trimming cost V 0 bases and J 2 bases; bases outside gene matches: 17. The V gene's germline CDR1 is SGHVS and CDR2 FQNEAQ. The CDR3 spans 20 residues. The CDR3 DNA sequence: TGTGCCAGCAGCTTAGCGTCGGGGGGGCTAAGGACGCTCCTGCAAGAGACCCAGTACTTC. It encodes CASSLASGGLRTLLQETQYF.

V gene TRBV5-1 combines with J gene TRBJ1-5, with D uncertain. V lost 0 bases and J lost 0, with 4 bases in between. There are 14 residues in the CDR3. CDR1 SGHRS and CDR2 YFSETQ come from the germline V gene. The CDR3 region is CASSLVASNQPQHF. The CDR3 DNA is TGCGCCAGCAGCTTGGTTGCTAGCAATCAGCCCCAGCATTTT.

V is TRBV5-1 and J is TRBJ2-5, with D tentatively TRBD2 (6 bases). Germline loops: CDR1 SGHRS, CDR2 YFSETQ. The V end was cut by 6 bases, the J end by 4 bases, with 16 bases between. The CDR3 loop spans 14 amino acids. The DNA for the CDR3 is TGCGCCAGCACGTCTAGGGAGGTGACAGAGACCCAGTACTTC. Its protein product is CASTSREVTETQYF.

The chain has TRBV10-2 and TRBJ2-5, with 10 bases matching TRBD1. Per germline, CDR1 WSHSY and CDR2 SAAADI. With V trimmed by 10 bases and J by 5 bases, 7 bases remained unmatched. CDR3 length equals 13 residues. The CDR3 DNA follows: TGCGCCACGAGGGACAGGGGAAGGGAGACCCAGTACTTC. The encoded protein is CATRDRGRETQYF.

V gene TRBV5-1 combines with J gene TRBJ2-1, with D unclear. V was clipped by 3 bases and J by 9 bases, with 16 bases between them. The CDR3 covers 14 residues. From germline, CDR1 is SGHRS and CDR2 YFSETQ. CDR3 DNA: TGCGCCAGCAGCTCCGACACCCTAGGCTTTGAGCAGTTCTTC. It specifies CASSSDTLGFEQFF.

This sequence joins TRBV5-1 and TRBJ1-1, with 8 bases matching TRBD1. With V trimmed by 0 bases and J by 10 bases, 8 bases remained unmatched. The germline V gene encodes CDR1 SGHRS and CDR2 YFSETQ. CDR3 length: 14 amino acids. CDR3 in DNA: TGCGCCAGCAGCTTGGTACCGGGACAGGTAAGAGCTTTCTTT. The encoded protein is CASSLVPGQVRAFF.

J is TRBJ2-1 and V is TRBV9, with D tentatively TRBD1 (5 bases). The CDR3 extends over 15 amino acids. Germline values: CDR1 SGDLS, CDR2 YYNGEE. V lost 1 base and J lost 8, with 16 bases in between. CDR3 sequence (DNA): TGTGCCAGCAGCGTACAGGGAAATGAAGGGTATGAGCAGTTCTTC. This codes for CASSVQGNEGYEQFF.

The genes are TRBV4-3 and TRBJ2-1, with D tentatively TRBD2 (5 bases). CDR1 is LGHNA, CDR2 YSLEER, per germline. The CDR3 is 17 amino acids. Trimming removed 4 bases from V and 0 bases from J, with 16 bases in between. The CDR3 reads CASSLSGGGSSYNEQFF. In DNA form, the CDR3 reads TGCGCCAGCAGCCTAAGCGGAGGAGGAAGCTCCTACAATGAGCAGTTCTTC.